A single sample gave rise to the 27 T cell receptor beta chains below, sequenced in a study of blood T cell repertoires in COVID-19. Using immunoSEQ multiplex PCR, the repertoire was profiled, and TCRdb retains in-frame clones only, with some absent. The repertoire has about 140,000 clones, approximately 87% of them found once; the top ten carry roughly 4.3%. Material: peripheral blood. These receptors came from a woman between 35 and 50 years old with acute or convalescent COVID-19.

The chain employs TRBV7-9 and TRBJ1-1; D remains unclear. The CDR3 consists of 10 residues. Trimming cost V 10 bases and J 4 bases, with 7 bases left between them. The germline CDR1 and CDR2 sequences are SEHNR and FQNEAQ (reference sequence). The CDR3 bases are TGTGCCACGGGAGGCACTGAAGCTTTCTTT. Translation gives CATGGTEAFF.

The chain carries TRBV20-1 and TRBJ1-1, with D unclear. Germline V gene lookup returns CDR1 DFQATT and CDR2 SNEGSKA (reference sequence). The CDR3 consists of 10 residues. Trimming removed 7 bases at V and 6 bases at J, with 9 bases between. CDR3 coding DNA: TGCAGTGACCCGAGCGCTGAAGCTTTCTTT. Its protein product is CSDPSAEAFF.

The chain has TRBV4-3 and TRBJ1-1; no clear D gene. From germline, CDR1 is LGHNA and CDR2 YSLEER. Trimming pared 0 bases from V and 1 base from J, leaving 9 bases between. The CDR3 is 15 amino acids. CDR3: CASSQEARENTEAFF. As DNA, the CDR3 is TGCGCCAGCAGCCAAGAGGCCCGGGAGAACACTGAAGCTTTCTTT.

This chain joins TRBV11-2 and TRBJ2-2; D possibly corresponds to TRBD1 (6 bases). This CDR3 is 16 amino acids long. Trimming cost V 5 bases and J 5 bases, with 18 bases left between them. In germline, CDR1 is SGHAT, CDR2 FQNNGV. The CDR3 nucleotides are TGTGCCAGCAGCCCGAGGTTGGACAGTCGGACCGGGGAGCTGTTTTTT. It yields the protein CASSPRLDSRTGELFF.

The rearrangement uses TRBV6-5 and TRBJ2-2; D not resolved. V was trimmed by 6 bases and J by 4 bases, leaving 9 bases between them. The germline gives CDR1 MNHEY, CDR2 SVGAGI. The CDR3 contains 13 residues. CDR3 in DNA: TGTGCCAGCAGACCTTCCGGCACCGGGGAGCTGTTTTTT. Amino acid sequence: CASRPSGTGELFF.

This chain uses TRBV7-9 with TRBJ1-3, with TRBD1 matching over 9 bases. The CDR3 is 15 amino acids. The germline V gene encodes CDR1 SEHNR and CDR2 FQNEAQ (reference sequence). Unmatched junction bases numbered 2, after V lost 3 bases and J lost 2 bases. DNA of the CDR3: TGTGCCAGCAGCTTGGGACAGGGCCCTGGAAACACCATATATTTT. Amino acids: CASSLGQGPGNTIYF.

The CDR3 DNA reads TGTGCCAGCAGTTTAACGGGACTTTCCTACGAGCAGTACTTC. Its protein product is CASSLTGLSYEQYF. The V gene is TRBV7-9, the J gene TRBJ2-7; maybe TRBD2 (6 bases). Germline loops: CDR1 SEHNR, CDR2 FQNEAQ (reference sequence). V dropped 6 bases and J dropped 1 base, with 13 bases sitting between them. The CDR3 is 14 residues long. Together with reference TRBV7-9 and TRBJ2-7, the CDR3 gives the full variable domain: DTGVSQNPRHKITKRGQNVTFRCDPISEHNRLYWYRQTLGQGPEFLTYFQNEAQLEKSRLLSDRFSAERPKGSFSTLEIQRTEQGDSAMYLCASSLTGLSYEQYFGPGTRLTVT.

The J gene is TRBJ1-2, the V gene TRBV4-3, with TRBD1 identical over 7 bases. CDR1 and CDR2 from the germline V gene are LGHNA and YSLEER. V was clipped by 0 bases and J by 4 bases; unmatched bases: 5. The CDR3 length is 15 residues. As DNA, the CDR3 is TGCGCCAGCAGCCAAGACCTCGACAGGGCCTATGGCTACACCTTC. It specifies CASSQDLDRAYGYTF.

The J gene is TRBJ2-3, the V gene TRBV29-1, with D maybe TRBD2 (5 bases). Per the germline V gene, CDR1 is SQVTM and CDR2 is ANQGSEA. This CDR3 spans 13 amino acids. The V end lost 1 base, the J end lost 1 base, and 6 bases lay between the germline ends. The CDR3 nucleotides read TGCAGCGTTGAAGTTAGCGGCACAGATACGCAGTATTTT. As protein: CSVEVSGTDTQYF.

The chain is built from TRBV3-1 (or the pseudogene TRBV3-2) and TRBJ2-3; the D gene is possibly TRBD2 (7 bases). The length of the CDR3 is 17 residues. CDR1 LGHDT and CDR2 YNNKEL come from the germline V gene (reference sequence). V dropped 0 bases and J dropped 2 bases, with 15 bases sitting between them. CDR3 DNA sequence: TGTGCCAGCAGCCAAGATCCAGGCGGGGGCCCCACAGATACGCAGTATTTT. Translated: CASSQDPGGGPTDTQYF.

The genes are TRBV10-3 and TRBJ1-2; 8 bases agree with TRBD1. There are 14 residues in the CDR3. V lost 10 bases to trimming and J lost 4 bases; unmatched junction nucleotides: 11. CDR1 ENHRY and CDR2 SYGVKD come from the germline V gene. CDR3 sequence (DNA): TGTGCCAGCTCCGGGACAGGATCGGGCTATGGCTACACCTTC. Translating it yields CASSGTGSGYGYTF.

V and J are TRBV24-1 and TRBJ1-2; weak D call: TRBD1 (5 bases). Trimming removed 2 bases from V and 8 bases from J, with 11 bases in between. CDR1 is KGHDR, CDR2 SFDVKD, per germline. The CDR3 covers 13 residues. As DNA, the CDR3 is TGTGCCACCAGTGATTCGACAGTATCGGGCTACACCTTC. This gives the protein CATSDSTVSGYTF.

This chain joins TRBV9 and TRBJ2-7; a possible D gene is TRBD2 (6 bases). The V end was cut by 0 bases, the J end by 7 bases, with 17 bases between. Germline V gene data show CDR1 as SGDLS and CDR2 as YYNGEE. The CDR3 covers 15 residues. In nucleotides, the CDR3 is TGTGCCAGCAGCGTAGGGGAGGATCCCCGGTGGGAGCAGTACTTC. Its protein product is CASSVGEDPRWEQYF.

This chain joins TRBV4-1 and TRBJ2-7, with D maybe TRBD1 (6 bases). Between the trimmed V and J ends, which lost 4 bases and 5 bases, there was a span of 12 bases. The CDR3 is made up of 13 amino acids. From germline, CDR1 is MGHRA and CDR2 YSYEKL. CDR3 in DNA: TGCGCCAGCAGCCCCCCTGCAGGGGACGAGCAGTACTTC. This encodes CASSPPAGDEQYF.

The V and J genes are TRBV6-5 and TRBJ1-2; 7 nucleotides align to TRBD1. Germline-derived CDR1 and CDR2 are MNHEY and SVGAGI. V shed 2 bases, J shed 4 bases, and the junction held 4 bases outside the gene matches. The CDR3 extends over 14 amino acids. The DNA for the CDR3 is TGTGCCAGCAGTTACGACGGGACAGCCTATGGCTACACCTTC. Its translation is CASSYDGTAYGYTF.

This clone was detected many times. This chain joins TRBV27 and TRBJ2-7; 9 bases match TRBD2. From germline, CDR1 is MNHEY and CDR2 SMNVEV (reference sequence). The CDR3 consists of 17 residues. V shed 2 bases, J shed 9 bases, and the junction held 17 bases outside the gene matches. The CDR3 nucleotides read TGTGCCAGCAGTTTAAATAATATAGCGGGAGTTACGGTCGGGCAGTACTTC. Encoded protein: CASSLNNIAGVTVGQYF.

This rearrangement joins TRBV3-1 (or the pseudogene TRBV3-2) to TRBJ2-7; D perhaps matches TRBD2 (6 bases). Trimming stripped 1 base from V and 4 bases from J, with 17 bases between. This CDR3 contains 16 residues. The germline V gene has CDR1 LGHDT and CDR2 YNNKEL (reference sequence). The CDR3 nucleotides read TGTGCCAGCAGCCAAGGGTGGACGGAGCGGGTATACGAGCAGTACTTC. Its translation: CASSQGWTERVYEQYF.

The CDR3 loop is CASSTENQGLRANEKLFF. CDR3 nucleotide sequence: TGTGCCAGTAGTACGGAGAATCAGGGGCTCCGGGCTAATGAAAAACTGTTTTTT. V usage is TRBV19 and J usage is TRBJ1-4; maybe TRBD1 (6 bases). Trimming left V 4 bases short and J 3 bases short, with 21 bases between. The CDR3 covers 18 residues. CDR1 LNHDA and CDR2 SQIVND come from the germline V gene (reference sequence). Full variable domain (remainder filled in from reference TRBV19 and TRBJ1-4): DGGITQSPKYLFRKEGQNVTLSCEQNLNHDAMYWYRQDPGQGLRLIYYSQIVNDFQKGDIAEGYSVSREKKESFPLTVTSAQKNPTAFYLCASSTENQGLRANEKLFFGSGTQLSVL.

The chain joins TRBV6-2 or TRBV6-3 to TRBJ2-2, with TRBD1 matching 8 bases. The J segment lost 5 bases and the V segment lost 6 bases, leaving 8 bases of the junction unmatched. The length of the CDR3 is 15 residues. Germline values: CDR1 MNHEY, CDR2 SVGEGT. The CDR3 sequence: CASSTGGLLTGELFF. The CDR3 DNA is TGTGCCAGCAGCACAGGGGGGTTATTAACCGGGGAGCTGTTTTTT.

The chain recombines TRBV7-2 with TRBJ2-7, with 9 positions matching TRBD2. This CDR3 has 15 residues. Trimming cost V 3 bases and J 4 bases; bases outside gene matches: 7. Germline V gives CDR1 SGHTA, CDR2 FQGNSA. For the CDR3, the DNA is TGTGCCAGCAGCTTCGCTAGCGGGGAACAGTACGAGCAGTACTTC. This encodes CASSFASGEQYEQYF.

The chain is built from TRBV4-1 and TRBJ2-1, with TRBD2 identical over 7 bases. V shed 4 bases and J 8 bases; nucleotides not matched to a gene: 14. This CDR3 comprises 16 residues. The germline V gene has CDR1 MGHRA and CDR2 YSYEKL. CDR3 bases: TGCGCCAGCAGCCGAACTTACTTGGGGCTAGCGGATGAGCAGTTCTTC. Its translation is CASSRTYLGLADEQFF.

V is TRBV29-1 and J is TRBJ1-2, with D possibly TRBD1 on 5 matching bases. CDR1 and CDR2 from the germline V gene are SQVTM and ANQGSEA. Deletions cut 0 bases from V and 7 bases from J, with 9 bases between. This CDR3 has 12 amino acids. CDR3 coding DNA: TGCAGCGTTGAAGATGGGGGGAGTGGCTACACCTTC. This codes for CSVEDGGSGYTF.

The chain uses TRBV11-2 and TRBJ2-1; TRBD2 agrees at 9 bases. The CDR3 contains 13 residues. Germline assignment: CDR1 SGHAT and CDR2 FQNNGV. With V trimmed by 6 bases and J by 8 bases, 5 bases remained unmatched. The CDR3 loop is CASRPGLAYEQFF. The CDR3 nucleotides are TGTGCCAGCAGACCGGGACTAGCATATGAGCAGTTCTTC.

The rearrangement links TRBV6-5 to TRBJ1-2; tentatively, D is TRBD1 (6 bases). CDR1 is MNHEY, CDR2 SVGAGI, per germline. The CDR3 runs to 14 residues. V was pared by 5 bases and J by 1 base, with 11 bases between. The CDR3 bases are TGTGCCAGCAGTCCAACAGGGAATAACTATGGCTACACCTTC. Translating it yields CASSPTGNNYGYTF.

This clone has a handful of counts. This rearrangement joins TRBV25-1 to TRBJ2-3; D uncertain. The CDR3 runs 12 residues. Per the germline V gene, CDR1 is MGHDK and CDR2 is SYGVNS. V was pared by 4 bases and J by 9 bases, with 11 bases between. The CDR3 reads CASSGYFGTQYF. The CDR3 DNA sequence: TGTGCCAGCAGTGGATACTTTGGCACGCAGTATTTT.

The chain uses TRBV6-4 and TRBJ1-2; D not certain. CDR1 MRHNA and CDR2 SNTAGT come from the germline V gene. The V and J ends lost 1 base and 2 bases respectively, with 17 bases between them. This CDR3 is built from 17 residues. The CDR3 sequence is CASSDLGPDGINYGYTF. The CDR3 DNA reads TGTGCCAGCAGTGACTTAGGACCCGACGGGATAAACTATGGCTACACCTTC.

This rearrangement joins TRBV27 to TRBJ1-4; weak D call: TRBD1 (6 bases). Germline V gene sequence: CDR1 MNHEY, CDR2 SMNVEV (reference sequence). With 9 bases removed from V and 0 bases from J, the gap between germline ends came to 14 bases. CDR3 length equals 15 residues. CDR3 region: CASGGGQTTNEKLFF. The DNA of the CDR3 is TGTGCCAGTGGAGGTGGACAGACAACTAATGAAAAACTGTTTTTT.